This T cell receptor (beta chain) was identified in a study of cytomegalovirus exposure and HLA in healthy donors. Whole-study findings and limits: Further analysis, carried out later, found HLA-associated TCR beta chains more clonally expanded than equally common other chains. Presence/absence analyses assumed roughly uniform sequencing depth across donors, which may not hold. Researchers reported in a later analysis that common viral pathogens appeared linked to several top clusters.

Primers included in the PCR were 60 Vbeta and 13 Jbeta primers. Libraries were prepared by immunoSEQ multiplex PCR; TCRdb keeps only in-frame clonotypes and omits some of them. The top ten hold under 4% of the sample, which has under 110,000 clones, roughly four fifths seen once. There are 15 residues in the CDR3. V was pared by 7 bases and J by 0 bases, with 13 bases between. Germline loops: CDR1 MDHEN, CDR2 SYDVKM. This clone is a singleton in its sample. Its antigen is currently unknown. Healthy bone marrow donors made up the donors. The origin of this receptor is a man in his 60s in good health and CMV-seronegative. Sequencing was performed on PBMCs. The V call is TRBV28, the J call TRBJ2-1; weak D call: TRBD1 (5 bases). The CDR3 protein is CASNTADNSYNEQFF. The CDR3 coding sequence is TGTGCCAGCAACACCGCGGACAACTCCTACAATGAGCAGTTCTTC.